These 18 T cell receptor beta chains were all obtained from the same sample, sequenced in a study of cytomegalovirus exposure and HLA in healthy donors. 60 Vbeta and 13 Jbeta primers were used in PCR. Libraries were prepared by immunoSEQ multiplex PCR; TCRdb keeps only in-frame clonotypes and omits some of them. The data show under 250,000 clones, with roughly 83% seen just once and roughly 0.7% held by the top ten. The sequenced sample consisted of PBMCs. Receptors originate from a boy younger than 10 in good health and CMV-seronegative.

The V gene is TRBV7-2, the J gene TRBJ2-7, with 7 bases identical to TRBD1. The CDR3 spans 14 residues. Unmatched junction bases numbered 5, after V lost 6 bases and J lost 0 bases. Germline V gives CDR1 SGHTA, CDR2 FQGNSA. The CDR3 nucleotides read TGTGCCAGCAGTCGCGACAGGGCCTCCTACGAGCAGTACTTC. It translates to CASSRDRASYEQYF.

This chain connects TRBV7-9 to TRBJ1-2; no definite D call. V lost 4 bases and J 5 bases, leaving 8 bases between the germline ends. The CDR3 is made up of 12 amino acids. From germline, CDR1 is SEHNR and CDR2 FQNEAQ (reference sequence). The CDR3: CASSSGSYGYTF. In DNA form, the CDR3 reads TGTGCCAGCAGCTCCGGGAGTTATGGCTACACCTTC.

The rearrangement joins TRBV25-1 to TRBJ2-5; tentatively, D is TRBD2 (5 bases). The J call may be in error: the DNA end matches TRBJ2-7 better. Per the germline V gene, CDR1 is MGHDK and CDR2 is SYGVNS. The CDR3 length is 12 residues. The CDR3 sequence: CASSDRRYEQYF. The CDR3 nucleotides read TGTGCCAGCAGTGACCGGAGGTACGAGCAGTACTTC.

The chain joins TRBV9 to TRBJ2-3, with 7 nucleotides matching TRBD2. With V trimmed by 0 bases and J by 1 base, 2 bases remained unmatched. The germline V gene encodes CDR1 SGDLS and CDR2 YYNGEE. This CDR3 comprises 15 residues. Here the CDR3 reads CASSVDRGGTDTQYF. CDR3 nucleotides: TGTGCCAGCAGCGTAGATCGGGGGGGCACAGATACGCAGTATTTT. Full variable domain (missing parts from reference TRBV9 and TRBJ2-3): DSGVTQTPKHLITATGQRVTLRCSPRSGDLSVYWYQQSLDQGLQFLIQYYNGEERAKGNILERFSAQQFPDLHSELNLSSLELGDSALYFCASSVDRGGTDTQYFGPGTRLTVL.

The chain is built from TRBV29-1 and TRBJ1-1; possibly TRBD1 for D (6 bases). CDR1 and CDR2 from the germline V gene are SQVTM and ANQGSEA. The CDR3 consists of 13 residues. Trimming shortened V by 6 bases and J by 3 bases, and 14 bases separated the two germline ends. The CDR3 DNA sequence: TGCAGCGTGACCAGGGGTCGGGACACTGAAGCTTTCTTT. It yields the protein CSVTRGRDTEAFF.

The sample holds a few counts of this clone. CDR3 in amino acids: CASSQVGTGGAFSEAFF. In nucleotides, the CDR3 is TGCGCCAGCAGCCAAGTGGGGACAGGGGGCGCGTTCTCTGAAGCTTTCTTT. This sequence joins TRBV4-1 and TRBJ1-1; 12 nucleotides align to TRBD1. The CDR3 is made up of 17 amino acids. From germline, CDR1 is MGHRA and CDR2 YSYEKL. V was pared by 1 base and J by 6 bases, with 9 bases of the junction left unmatched.

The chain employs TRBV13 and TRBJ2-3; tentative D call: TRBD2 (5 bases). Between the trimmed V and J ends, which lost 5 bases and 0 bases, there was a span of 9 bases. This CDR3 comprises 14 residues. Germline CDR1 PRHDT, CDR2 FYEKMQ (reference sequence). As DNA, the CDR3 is TGTGCCAGCAGCCCTCGGACTAGCACAGATACGCAGTATTTT. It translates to CASSPRTSTDTQYF.

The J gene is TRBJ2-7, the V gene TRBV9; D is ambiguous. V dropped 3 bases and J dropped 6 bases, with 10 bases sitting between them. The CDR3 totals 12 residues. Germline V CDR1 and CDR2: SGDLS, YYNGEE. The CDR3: CASSAYPVEQYF. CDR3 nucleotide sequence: TGTGCCAGCAGCGCCTACCCGGTCGAGCAGTACTTC.

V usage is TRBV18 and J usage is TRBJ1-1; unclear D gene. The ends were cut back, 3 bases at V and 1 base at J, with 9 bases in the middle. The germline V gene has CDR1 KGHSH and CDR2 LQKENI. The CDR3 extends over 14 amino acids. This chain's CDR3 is CASSPGGPNTEAFF. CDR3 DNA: TGTGCCAGCTCACCGGGAGGACCGAACACTGAAGCTTTCTTT.

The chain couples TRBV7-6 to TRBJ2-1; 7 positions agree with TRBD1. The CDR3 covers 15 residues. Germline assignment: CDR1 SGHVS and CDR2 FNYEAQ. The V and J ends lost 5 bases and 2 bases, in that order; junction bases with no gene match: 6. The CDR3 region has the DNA TGTGCCAGCAGCAGTCAGACAGGGCCCTACAATGAGCAGTTCTTC. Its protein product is CASSSQTGPYNEQFF.

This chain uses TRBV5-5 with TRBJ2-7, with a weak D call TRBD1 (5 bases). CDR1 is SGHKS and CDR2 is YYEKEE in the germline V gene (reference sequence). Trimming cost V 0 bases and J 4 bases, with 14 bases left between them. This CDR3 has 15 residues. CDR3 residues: CASSLDGGRGYEQYF. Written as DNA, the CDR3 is TGTGCCAGCAGCTTGGATGGCGGAAGGGGATACGAGCAGTACTTC.

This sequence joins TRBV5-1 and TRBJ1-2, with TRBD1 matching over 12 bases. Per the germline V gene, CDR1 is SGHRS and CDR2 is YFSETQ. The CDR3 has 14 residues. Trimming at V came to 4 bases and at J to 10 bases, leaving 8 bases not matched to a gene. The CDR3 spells CASSGGQGARIYTF. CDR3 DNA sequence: TGCGCCAGCAGCGGGGGACAGGGGGCGCGAATCTACACCTTC.

CDR3 sequence: CASSLTQKTDTQYF. Here the CDR3 DNA reads TGTGCCAGCAGCTTAACGCAGAAAACAGATACGCAGTATTTT. The genes are TRBV7-2 and TRBJ2-3; D call uncertain. Germline-derived CDR1 and CDR2 are SGHTA and FQGNSA. The CDR3 is 14 amino acids. With 2 bases removed from V and 3 bases from J, the gap between germline ends came to 9 bases. The variable domain in full, completed from reference TRBV7-2 and TRBJ2-3, reads GAGVSQSPSNKVTEKGKDVELRCDPISGHTALYWYRQSLGQGLEFLIYFQGNSAPDKSGLPSDRFSAERTGGSVSTLTIQRTQQEDSAVYLCASSLTQKTDTQYFGPGTRLTVL.

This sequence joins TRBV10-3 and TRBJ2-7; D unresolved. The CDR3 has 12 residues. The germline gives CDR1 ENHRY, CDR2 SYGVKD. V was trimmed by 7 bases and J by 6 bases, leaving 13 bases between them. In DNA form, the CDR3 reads TGTGCCATCAAGAGGCTGCCGGGCGAGCAGTACTTC. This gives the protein CAIKRLPGEQYF.

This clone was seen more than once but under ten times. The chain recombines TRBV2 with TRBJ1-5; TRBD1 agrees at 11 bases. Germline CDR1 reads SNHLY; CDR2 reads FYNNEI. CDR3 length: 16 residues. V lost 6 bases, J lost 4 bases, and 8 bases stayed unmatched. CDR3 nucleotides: TGTGCCAGCAGAAGGGCGGGGGACAGGGGGAATCAGCCCCAGCATTTT. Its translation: CASRRAGDRGNQPQHF. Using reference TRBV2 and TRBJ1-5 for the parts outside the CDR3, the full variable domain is EPEVTQTPSHQVTQMGQEVILRCVPISNHLYFYWYRQILGQKVEFLVSFYNNEISEKSEIFDDQFSVERPDGSNFTLKIRSTKLEDSAMYFCASRRAGDRGNQPQHFGDGTRLSIL.

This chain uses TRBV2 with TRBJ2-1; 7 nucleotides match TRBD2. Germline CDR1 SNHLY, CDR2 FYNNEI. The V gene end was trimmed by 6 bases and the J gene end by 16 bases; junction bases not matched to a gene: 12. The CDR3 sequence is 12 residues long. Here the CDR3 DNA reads TGTGCCAGCAGGGGGATGGGGGGGTACAGTTTCTTC. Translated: CASRGMGGYSFF.

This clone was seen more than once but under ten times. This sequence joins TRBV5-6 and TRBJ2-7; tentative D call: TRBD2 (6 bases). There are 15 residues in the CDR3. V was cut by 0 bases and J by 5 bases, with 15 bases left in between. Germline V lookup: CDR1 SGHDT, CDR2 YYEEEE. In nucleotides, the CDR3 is TGTGCCAGCAGCTTGGGTTGGAGGGAAAGTGACGAGCAGTACTTC. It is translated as CASSLGWRESDEQYF.

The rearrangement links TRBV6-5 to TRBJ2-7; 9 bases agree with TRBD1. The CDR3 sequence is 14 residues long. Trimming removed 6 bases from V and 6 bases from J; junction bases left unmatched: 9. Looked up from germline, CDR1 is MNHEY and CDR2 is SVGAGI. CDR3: CASRFGTGLLEQYF. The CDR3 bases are TGTGCCAGCAGATTCGGGACAGGGCTACTCGAGCAGTACTTC.